The 22 T cell receptor beta chains below were found in one sample sequenced in a study of blood T cell repertoires in COVID-19. Sequenced by immunoSEQ multiplex PCR; TCRdb stores in-frame clones only, minus some. The table shows some 250,000 clones, with 86% occurring only once. Sequenced sample: PBMCs or T cells enriched from blood (not recorded which). The receptors here all came from a man aged 18 to 35 who had recovered from COVID-19.

The chain combines TRBV19 with TRBJ1-2; no clear D. This CDR3 has 15 residues. V was trimmed by 1 base and J by 5 bases, leaving 14 bases between them. CDR1 is LNHDA, CDR2 SQIVND, per germline (reference sequence). Written as DNA, the CDR3 is TGTGCCAGTAGTATAGCCCGGGGTCCCTCGTATGGCTACACCTTC. Amino acids: CASSIARGPSYGYTF.

CDR3 nucleotides: TGTGCCAGCAGTGATGACAGGGGGGGGTTCTATAATTCACCCCTCCACTTT. This gives the protein CASSDDRGGFYNSPLHF. The chain recombines TRBV25-1 with TRBJ1-6; TRBD1 matches at 9 bases. Germline trimming cut 3 bases from V and 3 bases from J; bases unmatched to any gene: 6. Germline V gene data show CDR1 as MGHDK and CDR2 as SYGVNS. The CDR3 spans 17 residues.

Worth noting for this clone: A read error may account for a junction end that differs from germline. This chain links TRBV13 with TRBJ1-2, with D unclear. CDR3 length: 11 amino acids. Germline V gene data show CDR1 as PRHDT and CDR2 as FYEKMQ (reference sequence). For the CDR3, the DNA is TGTGCCAGCAGCTTGGCCGGGGTTTCAGCCTTC. Protein sequence: CASSLAGVSAF.

This chain connects TRBV27 to TRBJ1-1; D uncertain. This CDR3 is built from 20 residues. Per the germline V gene, CDR1 is MNHEY and CDR2 is SMNVEV (reference sequence). The ends were cut back, 4 bases at V and 5 bases at J, with 32 bases in the middle. This CDR3 reads CASSSTLLRSGPLLRTEAFF. The CDR3, as DNA: TGTGCCAGCAGTTCCACTCTTCTTCGGAGTGGTCCGCTCCTCCGTACTGAAGCTTTCTTT.

The chain links TRBV27 to TRBJ1-2, with a possible D match to TRBD1 (5 bases). The germline V gene has CDR1 MNHEY and CDR2 SMNVEV (reference sequence). The CDR3 is 16 residues long. Trimming cost V 0 bases and J 4 bases, with 15 bases left between them. The CDR3 sequence is CASSLSPLQGSYGYTF. The CDR3, as DNA: TGTGCCAGCAGTTTATCTCCCCTTCAGGGATCCTATGGCTACACCTTC.

This clone was recorded a few times. The rearrangement links TRBV19 to TRBJ2-7; 9 bases map to TRBD1. Looked up from germline, CDR1 is LNHDA and CDR2 is SQIVND (reference sequence). The CDR3 runs to 15 residues. Unmatched junction bases numbered 8, after V lost 5 bases and J lost 3 bases. CDR3 DNA: TGTGCCAGTAGTGCCGGGACAGGGTCCTACTACGAGCAGTACTTC. It specifies CASSAGTGSYYEQYF.

This rearrangement joins TRBV5-5 to TRBJ2-5, with D perhaps matching TRBD2 (5 bases). In germline, CDR1 is SGHKS, CDR2 YYEKEE (reference sequence). The CDR3 spans 14 residues. Trimming cost V 4 bases and J 5 bases, with 15 bases left between them. CDR3 DNA sequence: TGTGCCAGCAGCCCGCTGTCGCGCGGGGAGACCCAGTACTTC. Protein: CASSPLSRGETQYF.

The chain couples TRBV10-1 to TRBJ2-1; 13 nucleotides align to TRBD2. This CDR3 spans 13 amino acids. Germline-derived CDR1 and CDR2 are WNHNN and SYGVQD (reference sequence). V lost 8 bases to trimming and J lost 7 bases; unmatched junction nucleotides: 2. The CDR3 DNA reads as TGCGCCAGCGGACTAGCGGGGGTAAATGAGCAGTTCTTC. It is translated as CASGLAGVNEQFF.

This clone came up once. Here the CDR3 reads CSASGQATYEQYF. In DNA form, the CDR3 reads TGCAGTGCTAGTGGGCAGGCGACCTACGAGCAGTACTTC. The chain couples TRBV20-1 to TRBJ2-7; the D is unclear. The CDR3 is 13 amino acids. Germline V gene sequence: CDR1 DFQATT, CDR2 SNEGSKA (reference sequence). With 3 bases removed from V and 2 bases from J, the gap between germline ends came to 11 bases.

V usage is TRBV11-2 and J usage is TRBJ2-5; D ambiguous. Trimming took off 2 bases at V and 3 bases at J, with 13 bases between the two ends. The CDR3 spans 15 residues. CDR1 and CDR2 (germline): SGHAT, FQNNGV. The CDR3 coding sequence is TGTGCCAGCAGCTTATCCTCCGGGTTTGAAGAGACCCAGTACTTC. Its translation: CASSLSSGFEETQYF. The variable domain in full, with the rest retrieved from reference TRBV11-2 and TRBJ2-5, is EAGVAQSPRYKIIEKRQSVAFWCNPISGHATLYWYQQILGQGPKLLIQFQNNGVVDDSQLPKDRFSAERLKGVDSTLKIQPAKLEDSAVYLCASSLSSGFEETQYFGPGTRLLVL.

This rearrangement joins TRBV27 to TRBJ1-5; 9 bases agree with TRBD1. Germline lookup yields CDR1 MNHEY and CDR2 SMNVEV (reference sequence). The junction had 4 bases not matched to a gene; V was cut back by 3 bases and J by 7 bases. The CDR3 covers 14 residues. The CDR3 reads CASSFGTGLQPQHF. CDR3 coding DNA: TGTGCCAGCAGTTTCGGGACAGGGTTGCAGCCCCAGCATTTT.

V is TRBV10-1 and J is TRBJ2-2; D gene uncertain. This CDR3 has 15 residues. CDR1 is WNHNN, CDR2 SYGVQD, per germline (reference sequence). V lost 2 bases and J 0 bases, leaving 7 bases between the germline ends. The CDR3 region has the DNA TGCGCCAGCAGTGAGCGAACAGCGAACACCGGGGAGCTGTTTTTT. Translating gives CASSERTANTGELFF.

CDR3 sequence: CASSFQYSGNTIYF. DNA of the CDR3: TGTGCCAGCAGCTTCCAGTACTCTGGAAACACCATATATTTT. V usage is TRBV11-2 and J usage is TRBJ1-3; D gene uncertain. The CDR3 spans 14 residues. V was shortened by 3 bases and J by 0 bases, with 6 bases between the two germline ends. Germline V lookup: CDR1 SGHAT, CDR2 FQNNGV.

The rearrangement links TRBV7-9 to TRBJ1-1; D gene ambiguous. The CDR3 length is 13 residues. CDR1 is SEHNR and CDR2 is FQNEAQ in the germline V gene (reference sequence). V was cut by 2 bases and J by 11 bases, with 15 bases left in between. CDR3 residues: CASSLQEGKVAFF. In DNA, the CDR3 is TGTGCCAGCAGCTTACAGGAGGGAAAGGTGGCTTTCTTT.

The V call is TRBV7-9, the J call TRBJ2-1, with 8 bases that match TRBD2. This CDR3 has 14 amino acids. The V segment lost 5 bases and the J segment 6 bases; nucleotides outside the gene matches: 6. The germline CDR1 and CDR2 sequences are SEHNR and FQNEAQ (reference sequence). The CDR3 reads CASSEAGVSNEQFF. CDR3 nucleotide sequence: TGTGCCAGCAGCGAAGCGGGAGTTAGCAATGAGCAGTTCTTC. Based on the CDR3 plus reference TRBV7-9 and TRBJ2-1, the full variable domain is DTGVSQNPRHKITKRGQNVTFRCDPISEHNRLYWYRQTLGQGPEFLTYFQNEAQLEKSRLLSDRFSAERPKGSFSTLEIQRTEQGDSAMYLCASSEAGVSNEQFFGPGTRLTVL.

CDR3: CASSPSRTSGGSKTQYF. The CDR3 nucleotides read TGTGCCAGCAGCCCAAGCCGGACTAGCGGGGGTTCAAAGACCCAGTACTTC. V is TRBV7-2 and J is TRBJ2-5; 13 bases agree with TRBD2. The germline gives CDR1 SGHTA, CDR2 FQGNSA. V trimming: 5 bases; J trimming: 6 bases; junction bases outside the gene matches: 12. The CDR3 is 17 amino acids. Together with reference TRBV7-2 and TRBJ2-5, the CDR3 gives the full variable domain: GAGVSQSPSNKVTEKGKDVELRCDPISGHTALYWYRQSLGQGLEFLIYFQGNSAPDKSGLPSDRFSAERTGGSVSTLTIQRTQQEDSAVYLCASSPSRTSGGSKTQYFGPGTRLLVL.

This clone was detected once. The CDR3 loop is CASSELTGTDTQYF. The CDR3 DNA follows: TGTGCCAGCAGTGAATTAACGGGCACAGATACGCAGTATTTT. V gene TRBV6-1 combines with J gene TRBJ2-3; D not certain. The CDR3 spans 14 residues. CDR1 is MNHNS, CDR2 SASEGT, per germline. The V and J ends lost 2 bases and 1 base respectively, with 7 bases between them.

The chain joins TRBV5-6 to TRBJ2-7, with unresolved D. Looked up from germline, CDR1 is SGHDT and CDR2 is YYEEEE. The CDR3 loop spans 12 amino acids. V was cut by 4 bases and J by 3 bases, with 8 bases left in between. CDR3 loop: CASSQTFYEQYF. CDR3 DNA sequence: TGTGCCAGCAGCCAGACATTCTACGAGCAGTACTTC.

The chain joins TRBV4-1 to TRBJ1-5; D might be TRBD1 (5 bases). Germline loops: CDR1 MGHRA, CDR2 YSYEKL. Trimming took off 1 base at V and 7 bases at J, with 8 bases between the two ends. The CDR3 has 13 residues. For the CDR3, the DNA is TGCGCCAGCAGCCAAGGCAGGGCACAGCCCCAGCATTTT. It is translated as CASSQGRAQPQHF.

V gene TRBV25-1 combines with J gene TRBJ2-2; 10 bases align to TRBD2. The CDR3 sequence is 15 residues long. Trimming removed 2 bases from V and 3 bases from J; junction bases left unmatched: 0. The germline V gene has CDR1 MGHDK and CDR2 SYGVNS. The CDR3 protein is CASSEGTSDTGELFF. The CDR3 DNA reads TGTGCCAGCAGTGAAGGGACTAGCGACACCGGGGAGCTGTTTTTT.

The CDR3 region has the DNA TGTGCCAGCAGTACAGGGGGCTACACTGAAGCTTTCTTT. It is translated as CASSTGGYTEAFF. The V call is TRBV12-3 or TRBV12-4, the J call TRBJ1-1; 9 positions agree with TRBD1. After removal of 5 bases from V and 3 bases from J, the junction contained 1 base not matched to a gene. The CDR3 runs 13 residues.

This clone has just a few counts. This chain connects TRBV14 to TRBJ1-2; possibly TRBD1 for D (6 bases). Germline CDR1 is SGHDN and CDR2 is FVKESK. The CDR3 is 13 amino acids. Trimming cost V 4 bases and J 4 bases, with 10 bases left between them. The CDR3 reads CASSPLDSYGYTF. As DNA, the CDR3 is TGTGCCAGCAGCCCTCTGGACAGCTATGGCTACACCTTC.